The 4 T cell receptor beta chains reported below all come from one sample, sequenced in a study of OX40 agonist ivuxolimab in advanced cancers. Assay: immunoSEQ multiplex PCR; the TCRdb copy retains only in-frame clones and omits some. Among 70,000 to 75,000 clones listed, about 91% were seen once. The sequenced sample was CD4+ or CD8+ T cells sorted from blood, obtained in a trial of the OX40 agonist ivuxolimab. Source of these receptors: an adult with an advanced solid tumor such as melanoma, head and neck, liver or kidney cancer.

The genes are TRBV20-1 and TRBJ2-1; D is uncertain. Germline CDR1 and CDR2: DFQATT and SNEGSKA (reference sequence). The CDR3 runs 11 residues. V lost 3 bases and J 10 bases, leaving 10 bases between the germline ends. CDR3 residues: CSARLAVEQFF. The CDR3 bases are TGCAGTGCTAGGTTAGCAGTGGAGCAGTTCTTC.

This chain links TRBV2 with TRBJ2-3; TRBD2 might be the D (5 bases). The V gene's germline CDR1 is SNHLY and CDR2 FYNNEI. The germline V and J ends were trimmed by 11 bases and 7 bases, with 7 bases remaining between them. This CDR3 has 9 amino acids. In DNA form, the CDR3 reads TGTGCCTCCGGGAATACGCAGTATTTT. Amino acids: CASGNTQYF.

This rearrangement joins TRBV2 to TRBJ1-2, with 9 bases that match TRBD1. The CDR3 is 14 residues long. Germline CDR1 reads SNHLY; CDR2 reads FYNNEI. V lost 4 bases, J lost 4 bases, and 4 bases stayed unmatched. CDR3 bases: TGTGCCAGCAGTGGGGACAGGGCGAGCTATGGCTACACCTTC. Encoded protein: CASSGDRASYGYTF. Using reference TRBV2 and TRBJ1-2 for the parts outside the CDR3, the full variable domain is EPEVTQTPSHQVTQMGQEVILRCVPISNHLYFYWYRQILGQKVEFLVSFYNNEISEKSEIFDDQFSVERPDGSNFTLKIRSTKLEDSAMYFCASSGDRASYGYTFGSGTRLTVV.

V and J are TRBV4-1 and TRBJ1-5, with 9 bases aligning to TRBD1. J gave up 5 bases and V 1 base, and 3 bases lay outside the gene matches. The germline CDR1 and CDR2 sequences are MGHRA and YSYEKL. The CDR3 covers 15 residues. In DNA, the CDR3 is TGCGCCAGCAGCCAAGTCGACAGGGGGGATCAGCCCCAGCATTTT. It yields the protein CASSQVDRGDQPQHF.